This TCR beta chain was recorded in a study of memory CD4+ T cells and cytomegalovirus serostatus. Across the study: Donors were healthy Belgian adults, 10 or so CMV seropositive and approximately 25 seronegative. Overall study results and limits: Each of 65 to 75 CMV-associated TCRbeta sequences occurred in one to five individuals.

This clone appeared a single time. What it binds is unknown. Single viable CD3+CD4+CD8-CD45RO+ cells were sorted as the memory CD4+ T cells. Total CD4+ T cells were enriched by CD4 positive selection. In the original workflow: Out-of-frame sequences were removed, leaving roughly 2,200,000 distinct TCRbeta sequences. The assay was immunoSEQ multiplex PCR, and TCRdb's table has in-frame clones only and misses some. The V and J calls and the clone size are those of that table, but D and trimming were determined from the DNA. The sample lists around 49,000 clones; around 80% were seen once. The clonotype was recovered from an adult in good health and CMV-seronegative. The sequenced material came from memory CD4+ T cells from blood.

Here the CDR3 reads CASSSPGQGVPDTQYF. CDR3 bases: TGTGCCAGCAGCTCCCCGGGACAGGGGGTTCCAGATACGCAGTATTTT. The V gene is TRBV7-9, the J gene TRBJ2-3; 11 nucleotides agree with TRBD1. After removal of 4 bases from V and 4 bases from J, the junction contained 7 bases not matched to a gene. The CDR3 spans 16 residues. Per germline, CDR1 SEHNR and CDR2 FQNEAQ (reference sequence).